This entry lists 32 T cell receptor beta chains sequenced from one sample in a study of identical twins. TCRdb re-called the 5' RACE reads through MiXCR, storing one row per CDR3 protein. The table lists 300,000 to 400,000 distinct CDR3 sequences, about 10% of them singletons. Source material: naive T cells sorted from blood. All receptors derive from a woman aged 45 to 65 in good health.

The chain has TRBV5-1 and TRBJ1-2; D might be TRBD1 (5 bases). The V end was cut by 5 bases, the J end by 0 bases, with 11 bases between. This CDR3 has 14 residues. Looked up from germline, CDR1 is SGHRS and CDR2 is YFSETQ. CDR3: CASRETETNYGYTF. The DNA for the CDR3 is TGCGCCAGCAGAGAGACAGAGACTAACTATGGCTACACCTTC.

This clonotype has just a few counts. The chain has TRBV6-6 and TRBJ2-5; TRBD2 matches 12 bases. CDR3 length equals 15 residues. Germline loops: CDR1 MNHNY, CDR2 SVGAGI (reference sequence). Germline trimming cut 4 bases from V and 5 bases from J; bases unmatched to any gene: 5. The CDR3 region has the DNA TGTGCCAGCAGTTCACTAGCGGGAGGCGGGGAGACCCAGTACTTC. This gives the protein CASSSLAGGGETQYF.

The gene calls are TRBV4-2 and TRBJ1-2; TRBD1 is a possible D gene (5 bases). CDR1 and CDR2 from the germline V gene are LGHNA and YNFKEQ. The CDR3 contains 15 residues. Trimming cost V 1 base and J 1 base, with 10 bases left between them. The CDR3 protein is CASSQGTDSNYGYTF. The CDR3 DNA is TGTGCCAGCAGCCAAGGGACCGACAGTAACTATGGCTACACCTTC.

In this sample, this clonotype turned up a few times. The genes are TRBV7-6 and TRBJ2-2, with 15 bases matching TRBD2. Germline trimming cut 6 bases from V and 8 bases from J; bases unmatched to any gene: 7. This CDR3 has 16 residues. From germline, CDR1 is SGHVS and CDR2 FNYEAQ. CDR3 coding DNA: TGTGCCAGCAGTCAGGGACTAGCGGGAGGCGCTGGGGAGCTGTTTTTT. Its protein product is CASSQGLAGGAGELFF. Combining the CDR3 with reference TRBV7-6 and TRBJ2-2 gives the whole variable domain GAGVSQSPRYKVTKRGQDVALRCDPISGHVSLYWYRQALGQGPEFLTYFNYEAQQDKSGLPNDRFSAERPEGSISTLTIQRTEQRDSAMYRCASSQGLAGGAGELFFGEGSRLTVL.

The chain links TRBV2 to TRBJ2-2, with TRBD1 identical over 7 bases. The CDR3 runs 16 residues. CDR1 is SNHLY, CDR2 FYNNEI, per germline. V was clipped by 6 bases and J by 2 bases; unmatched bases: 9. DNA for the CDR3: TGTGCCAGCAGGAAGGGTGACAGGGTCAACACCGGGGAGCTGTTTTTT. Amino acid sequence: CASRKGDRVNTGELFF.

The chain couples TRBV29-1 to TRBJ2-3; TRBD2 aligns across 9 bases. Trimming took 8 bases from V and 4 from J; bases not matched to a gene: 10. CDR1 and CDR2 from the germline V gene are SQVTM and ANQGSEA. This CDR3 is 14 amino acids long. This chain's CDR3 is CSSSGTVAADTQYF. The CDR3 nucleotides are TGCAGCTCTAGCGGGACAGTAGCGGCAGATACGCAGTATTTT.

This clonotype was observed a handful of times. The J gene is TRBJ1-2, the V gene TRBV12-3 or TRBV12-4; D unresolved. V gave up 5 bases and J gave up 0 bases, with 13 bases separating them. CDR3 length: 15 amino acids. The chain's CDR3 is CASSAGSTSNYGYTF. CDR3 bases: TGTGCCAGCAGTGCCGGTTCTACCTCTAACTATGGCTACACCTTC.

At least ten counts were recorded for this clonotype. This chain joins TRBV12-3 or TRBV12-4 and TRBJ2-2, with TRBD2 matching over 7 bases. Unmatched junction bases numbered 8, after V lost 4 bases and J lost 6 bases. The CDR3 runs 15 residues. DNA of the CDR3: TGTGCCAGCAGTTACGCGGGAGTCTCGTCCGGGGAGCTGTTTTTT. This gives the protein CASSYAGVSSGELFF.

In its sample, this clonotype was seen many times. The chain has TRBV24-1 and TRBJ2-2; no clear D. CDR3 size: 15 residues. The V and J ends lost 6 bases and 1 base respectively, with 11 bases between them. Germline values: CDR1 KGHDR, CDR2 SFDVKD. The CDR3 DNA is TGTGCCACCAGTCCGGGCTTTGGGAACACCGGGGAGCTGTTTTTT. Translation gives CATSPGFGNTGELFF.

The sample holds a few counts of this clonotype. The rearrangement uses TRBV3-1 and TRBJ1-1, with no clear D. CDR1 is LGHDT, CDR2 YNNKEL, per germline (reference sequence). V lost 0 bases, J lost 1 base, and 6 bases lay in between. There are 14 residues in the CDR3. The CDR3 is CASSQEWGNTEAFF. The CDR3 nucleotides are TGTGCCAGCAGCCAAGAGTGGGGGAACACTGAAGCTTTCTTT.

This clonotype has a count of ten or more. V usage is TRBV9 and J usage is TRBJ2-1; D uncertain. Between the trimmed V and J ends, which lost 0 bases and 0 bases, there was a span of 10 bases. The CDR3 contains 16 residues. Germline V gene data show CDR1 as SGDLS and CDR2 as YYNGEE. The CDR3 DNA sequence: TGTGCCAGCAGCGTAGATAGGCTCAGCTCCTACAATGAGCAGTTCTTC. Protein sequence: CASSVDRLSSYNEQFF. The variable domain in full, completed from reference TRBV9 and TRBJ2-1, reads DSGVTQTPKHLITATGQRVTLRCSPRSGDLSVYWYQQSLDQGLQFLIQYYNGEERAKGNILERFSAQQFPDLHSELNLSSLELGDSALYFCASSVDRLSSYNEQFFGPGTRLTVL.

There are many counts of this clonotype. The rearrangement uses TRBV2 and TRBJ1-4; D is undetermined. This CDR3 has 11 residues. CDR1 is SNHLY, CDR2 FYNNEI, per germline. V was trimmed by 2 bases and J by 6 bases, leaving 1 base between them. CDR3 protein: CASSEHEKLFF. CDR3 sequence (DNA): TGTGCCAGCAGTGAACATGAAAAACTGTTTTTT.

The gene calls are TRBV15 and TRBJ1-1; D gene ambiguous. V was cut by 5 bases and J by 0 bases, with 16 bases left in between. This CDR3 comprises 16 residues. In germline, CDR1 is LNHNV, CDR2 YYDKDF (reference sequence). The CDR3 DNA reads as TGTGCCACCAGCGAGCCCGGGAGGACCGTGAACACTGAAGCTTTCTTT. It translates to CATSEPGRTVNTEAFF.

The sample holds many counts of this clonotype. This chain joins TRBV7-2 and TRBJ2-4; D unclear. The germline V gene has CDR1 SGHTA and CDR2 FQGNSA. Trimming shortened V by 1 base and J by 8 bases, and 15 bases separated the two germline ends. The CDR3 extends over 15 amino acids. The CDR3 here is CASSLVTARLDIQYF. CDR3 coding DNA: TGTGCCAGCAGCTTAGTAACGGCCCGTTTAGACATTCAGTACTTC.

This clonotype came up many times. The CDR3 is CASSQDRGTEAFF. In nucleotides, the CDR3 is TGTGCCAGTAGTCAGGACAGGGGCACTGAAGCTTTCTTT. The rearrangement joins TRBV19 to TRBJ1-1; the match to TRBD1 covers 9 bases. V shed 5 bases, J shed 4 bases, and the junction held 2 bases outside the gene matches. Looked up from germline, CDR1 is LNHDA and CDR2 is SQIVND (reference sequence). CDR3 size: 13 residues.

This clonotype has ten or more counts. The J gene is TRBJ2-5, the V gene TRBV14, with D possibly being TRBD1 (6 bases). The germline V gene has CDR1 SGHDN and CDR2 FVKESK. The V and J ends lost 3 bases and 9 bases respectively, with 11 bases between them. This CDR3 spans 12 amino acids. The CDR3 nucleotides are TGTGCCAGCAGCCACCTCGGACAGTCCCAGTACTTC. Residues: CASSHLGQSQYF.

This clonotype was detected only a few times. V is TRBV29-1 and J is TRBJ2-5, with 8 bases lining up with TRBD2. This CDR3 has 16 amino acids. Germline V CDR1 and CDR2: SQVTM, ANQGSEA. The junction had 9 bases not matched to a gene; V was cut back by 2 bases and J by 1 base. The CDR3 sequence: CSVERLAGGFQETQYF. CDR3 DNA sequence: TGCAGCGTTGAAAGGCTAGCGGGTGGGTTCCAAGAGACCCAGTACTTC.

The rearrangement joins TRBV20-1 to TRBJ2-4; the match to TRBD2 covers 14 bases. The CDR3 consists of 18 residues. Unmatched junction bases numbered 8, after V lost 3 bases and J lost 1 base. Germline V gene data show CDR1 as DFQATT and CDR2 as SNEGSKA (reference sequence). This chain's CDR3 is CSAREGGLAGVAKNIQYF. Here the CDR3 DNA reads TGCAGTGCTAGGGAGGGGGGACTAGCGGGAGTTGCCAAAAACATTCAGTACTTC.

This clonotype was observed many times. CDR3 coding DNA: TGTGCCAGCACCCTTAGGCCTAACCCGAACCATGAGCAGTTCTTC. Its translation is CASTLRPNPNHEQFF. This chain connects TRBV6-5 to TRBJ2-1; no definite D call. The CDR3 extends over 15 amino acids. Trimming left V 7 bases short and J 8 bases short, with 21 bases between. CDR1 MNHEY and CDR2 SVGAGI come from the germline V gene.

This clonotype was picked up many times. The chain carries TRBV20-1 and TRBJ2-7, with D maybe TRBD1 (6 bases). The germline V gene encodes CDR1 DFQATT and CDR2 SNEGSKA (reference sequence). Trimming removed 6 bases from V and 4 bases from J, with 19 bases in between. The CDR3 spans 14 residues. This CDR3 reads CSAITTGIGYEQYF. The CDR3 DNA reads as TGCAGTGCCATTACTACAGGGATAGGTTACGAGCAGTACTTC.

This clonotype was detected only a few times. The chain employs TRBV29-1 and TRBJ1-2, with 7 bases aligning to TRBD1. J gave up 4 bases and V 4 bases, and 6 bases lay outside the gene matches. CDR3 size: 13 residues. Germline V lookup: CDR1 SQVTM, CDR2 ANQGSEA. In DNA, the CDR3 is TGCAGCGTTGGCCTAGCAGGGGGCTATGGCTACACCTTC. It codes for CSVGLAGGYGYTF.

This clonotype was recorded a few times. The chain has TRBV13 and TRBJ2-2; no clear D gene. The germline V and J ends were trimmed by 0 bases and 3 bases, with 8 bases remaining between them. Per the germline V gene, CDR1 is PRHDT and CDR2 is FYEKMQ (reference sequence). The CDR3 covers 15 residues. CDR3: CASSLGGADTGELFF. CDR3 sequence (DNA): TGTGCCAGCAGCTTAGGGGGCGCGGACACCGGGGAGCTGTTTTTT.

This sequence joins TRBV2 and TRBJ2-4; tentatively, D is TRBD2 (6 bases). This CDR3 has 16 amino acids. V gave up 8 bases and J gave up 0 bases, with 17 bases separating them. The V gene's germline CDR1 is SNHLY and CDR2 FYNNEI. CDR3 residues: CASSKETRLAKNIQYF. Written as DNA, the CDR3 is TGTGCCAGCTCAAAGGAGACTAGACTAGCCAAAAACATTCAGTACTTC.

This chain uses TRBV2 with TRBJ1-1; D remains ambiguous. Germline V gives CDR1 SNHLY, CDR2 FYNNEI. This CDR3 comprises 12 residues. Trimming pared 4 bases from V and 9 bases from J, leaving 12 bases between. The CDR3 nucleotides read TGTGCCAGCAGTGCTTGGTCTGCTAAAGCTTTCTTT. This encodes CASSAWSAKAFF.

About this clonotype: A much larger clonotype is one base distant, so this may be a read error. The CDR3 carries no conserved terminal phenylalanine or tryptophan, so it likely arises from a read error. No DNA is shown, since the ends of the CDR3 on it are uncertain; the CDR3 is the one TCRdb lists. CDR3 protein: CAWSVGRGQSGFY. The chain uses TRBV30 and TRBJ2-1; the D call in the table, TRBD1, was not verified against the DNA. CDR1 is GTSNPN and CDR2 is SVGIG in the germline V gene (reference sequence). The CDR3 spans 13 amino acids, including both terminal residues.

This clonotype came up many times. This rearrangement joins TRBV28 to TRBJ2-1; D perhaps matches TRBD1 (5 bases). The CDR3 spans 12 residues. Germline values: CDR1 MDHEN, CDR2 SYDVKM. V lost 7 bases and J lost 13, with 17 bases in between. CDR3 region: CASTSVDTSQFF. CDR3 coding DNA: TGTGCCAGCACTTCTGTGGACACTTCCCAGTTCTTC.

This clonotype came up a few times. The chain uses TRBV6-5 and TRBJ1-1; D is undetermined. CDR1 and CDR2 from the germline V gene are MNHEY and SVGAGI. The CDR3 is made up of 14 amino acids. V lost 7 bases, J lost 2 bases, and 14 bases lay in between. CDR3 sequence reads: CASTKLGRNTEAFF. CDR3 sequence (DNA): TGTGCCAGCACGAAACTAGGGAGAAACACTGAAGCTTTCTTT.

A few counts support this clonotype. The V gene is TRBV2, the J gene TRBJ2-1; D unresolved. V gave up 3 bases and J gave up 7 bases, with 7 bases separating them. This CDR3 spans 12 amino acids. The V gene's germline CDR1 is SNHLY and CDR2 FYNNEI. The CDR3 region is CASSEVWNEQFF. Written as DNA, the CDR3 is TGTGCCAGCAGTGAGGTCTGGAATGAGCAGTTCTTC.

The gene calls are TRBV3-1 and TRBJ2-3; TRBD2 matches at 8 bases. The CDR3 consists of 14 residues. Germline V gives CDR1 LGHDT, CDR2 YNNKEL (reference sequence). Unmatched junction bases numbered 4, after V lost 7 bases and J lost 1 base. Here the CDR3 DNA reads TGTGCCAGCAAGAAAGCGGGAGGCACAGATACGCAGTATTTT. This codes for CASKKAGGTDTQYF.

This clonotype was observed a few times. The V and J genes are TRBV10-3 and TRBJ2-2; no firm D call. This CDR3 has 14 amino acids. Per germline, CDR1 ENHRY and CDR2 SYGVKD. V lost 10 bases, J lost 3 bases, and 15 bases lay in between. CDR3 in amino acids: CATSTNPDTGELFF. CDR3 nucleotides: TGTGCCACCTCAACTAACCCCGACACCGGGGAGCTGTTTTTT.

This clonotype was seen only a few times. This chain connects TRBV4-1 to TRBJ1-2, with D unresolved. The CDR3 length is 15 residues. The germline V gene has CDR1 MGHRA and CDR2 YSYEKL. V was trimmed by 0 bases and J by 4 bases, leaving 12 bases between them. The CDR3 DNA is TGCGCCAGCAGCCAAGACGTAGGGATCTCCTATGGCTACACCTTC. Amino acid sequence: CASSQDVGISYGYTF.

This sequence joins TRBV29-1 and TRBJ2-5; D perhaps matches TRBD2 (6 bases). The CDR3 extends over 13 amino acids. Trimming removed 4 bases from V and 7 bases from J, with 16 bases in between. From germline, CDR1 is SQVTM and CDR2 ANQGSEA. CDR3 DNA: TGCAGCGTTGTCGGGGGATCCGTAGGGACCCAGTACTTC. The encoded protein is CSVVGGSVGTQYF. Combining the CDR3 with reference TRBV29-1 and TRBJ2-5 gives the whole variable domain SAVISQKPSRDICQRGTSLTIQCQVDSQVTMMFWYRQQPGQSLTLIATANQGSEATYESGFVIDKFPISRPNLTFSTLTVSNMSPEDSSIYLCSVVGGSVGTQYFGPGTRLLVL.